The clone carrying this TCR beta chain was observed at least ten times. This CDR3 contains 13 residues. Germline V CDR1 and CDR2: SGHNT, YYREEE (reference sequence). V was pared by 0 bases and J by 11 bases, with 11 bases between. The data stem from a study of T-cell reconstitution after alpha-beta-depleted transplantation in children. TCRbeta library preparation incorporated unique molecular identifiers. From the PCR reads, TCRdb called clonotypes with MiXCR, one entry per CDR3 protein. This table has about 190,000 distinct CDR3 sequences, approximately 7% appearing once. The chain has TRBV5-4 and TRBJ1-4; TRBD1 is a possible D gene (5 bases). The source of this sequence is a human donor who donated a stem cell graft to a child with Wiskott-Aldrich syndrome. Sample: PBMCs from the stem cell graft donor, taken from the stem cell graft. CDR3 sequence reads: CASSLDPQEKLFF. The CDR3 DNA sequence: TGTGCCAGCAGCTTGGACCCACAGGAGAAACTGTTTTTT.